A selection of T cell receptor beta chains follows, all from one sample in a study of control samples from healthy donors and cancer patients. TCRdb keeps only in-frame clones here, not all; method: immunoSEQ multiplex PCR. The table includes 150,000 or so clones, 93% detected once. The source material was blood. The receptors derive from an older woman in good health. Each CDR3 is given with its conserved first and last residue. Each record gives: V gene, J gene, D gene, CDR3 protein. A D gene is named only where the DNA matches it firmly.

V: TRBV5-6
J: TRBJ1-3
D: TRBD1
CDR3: CASSSDRVGGNTIYF

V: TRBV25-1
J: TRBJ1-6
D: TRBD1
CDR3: CASSEGQGKGSPLHF

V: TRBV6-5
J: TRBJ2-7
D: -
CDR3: CASSSGGGKYEQYF

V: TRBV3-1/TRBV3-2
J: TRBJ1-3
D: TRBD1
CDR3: CASSRGQGAFGNTIYF

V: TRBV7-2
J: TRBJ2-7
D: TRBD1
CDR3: CASRLRQGPYEQYF

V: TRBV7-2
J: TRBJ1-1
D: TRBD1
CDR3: CASSPSSGTAFEAFF

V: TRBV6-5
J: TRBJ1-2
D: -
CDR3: CASSPVGGYYGYTF

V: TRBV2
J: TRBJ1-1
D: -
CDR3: CASQERETGSPAFF

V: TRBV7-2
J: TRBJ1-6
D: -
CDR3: CASSFLPGDNSPLHF

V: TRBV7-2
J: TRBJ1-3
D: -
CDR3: CASSPEVSGNTIYF

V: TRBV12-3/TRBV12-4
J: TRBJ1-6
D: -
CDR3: CASSLSSPLHF

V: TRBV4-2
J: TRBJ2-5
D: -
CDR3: CASSQDGAQPWETQYF

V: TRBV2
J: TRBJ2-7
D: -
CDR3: CASSPRAYEQYF

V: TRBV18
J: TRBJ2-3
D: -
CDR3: CASSPPAGDLHTQYF

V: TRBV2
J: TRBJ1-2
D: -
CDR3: CASHRGAAGSSFYGYTF

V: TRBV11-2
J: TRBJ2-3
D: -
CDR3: CASSFDGGVEQYF

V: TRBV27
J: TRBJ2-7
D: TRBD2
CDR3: CASSLAGSSSYEQYF

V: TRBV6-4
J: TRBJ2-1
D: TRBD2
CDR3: CASSDLAGDYNEQFF